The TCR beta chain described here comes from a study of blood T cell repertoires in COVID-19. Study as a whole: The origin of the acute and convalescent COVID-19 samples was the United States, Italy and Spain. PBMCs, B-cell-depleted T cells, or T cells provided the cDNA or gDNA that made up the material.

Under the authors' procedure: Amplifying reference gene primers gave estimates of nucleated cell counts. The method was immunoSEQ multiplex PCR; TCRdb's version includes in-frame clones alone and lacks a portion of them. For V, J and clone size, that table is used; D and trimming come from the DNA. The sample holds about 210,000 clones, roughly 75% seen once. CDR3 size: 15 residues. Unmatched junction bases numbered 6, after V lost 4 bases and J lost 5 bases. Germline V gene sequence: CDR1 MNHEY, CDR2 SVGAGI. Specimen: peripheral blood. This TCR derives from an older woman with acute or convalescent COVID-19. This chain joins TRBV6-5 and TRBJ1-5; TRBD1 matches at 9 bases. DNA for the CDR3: TGTGCCAGCAGTTTACCGGGACAGGGCCATCAGCCCCAGCATTTT. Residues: CASSLPGQGHQPQHF.